The 18 T cell receptor beta chains below all came from one sample that was sequenced in a study of T cells in Graves' hyperthyroidism and ophthalmopathy. Amplification of TCR beta CDR3 regions was performed using RNA transcripts as template. An initial round of RT-PCR targeting the TCR CDR3 relied on the HTBI primer set. TCRdb recomputed calls from the multiplex PCR reads with MiXCR, one row per CDR3 protein. The sample yields 400,000 or so distinct CDR3 sequences, 13% to 15% seen once. Sequences were obtained from blood. The source of these receptors is a woman aged 55-70 years with Graves' ophthalmopathy.

The chain couples TRBV14 to TRBJ2-3, with D hard to call. The CDR3 extends over 12 amino acids. CDR1 and CDR2 from the germline V gene are SGHDN and FVKESK. Trimming shortened V by 4 bases and J by 8 bases, and 10 bases separated the two germline ends. The CDR3 region has the DNA TGTGCCAGCAGCCTCTCATCGGGTACGCAGTATTTT. It encodes CASSLSSGTQYF. The entire variable domain, with the rest obtained from reference TRBV14 and TRBJ2-3, is as follows: EAGVTQFPSHSVIEKGQTVTLRCDPISGHDNLYWYRRVMGKEIKFLLHFVKESKQDESGMPNNRFLAERTGGTYSTLKVQPAELEDSGVYFCASSLSSGTQYFGPGTRLTVL.

There are many counts of this clonotype. This chain uses TRBV5-5 with TRBJ2-1; a possible D gene is TRBD2 (5 bases). V lost 0 bases, J lost 8 bases, and 15 bases lay in between. Germline loops: CDR1 SGHKS, CDR2 YYEKEE (reference sequence). This CDR3 comprises 15 residues. CDR3 region: CASSLAGLALDEQFF. CDR3 DNA sequence: TGTGCCAGCAGCTTGGCCGGGCTAGCCCTTGATGAGCAGTTCTTC.

This clonotype was counted ten times or more. This chain links TRBV29-1 with TRBJ2-1; D gene ambiguous. The CDR3 spans 12 residues. CDR1 is SQVTM, CDR2 ANQGSEA, per germline. V gave up 4 bases and J gave up 3 bases, with 7 bases separating them. The CDR3: CSVVASYNEQFF. The CDR3 coding sequence is TGCAGCGTTGTGGCAAGCTACAATGAGCAGTTCTTC.

The V call is TRBV18, the J call TRBJ1-2; the D gene is possibly TRBD1 (5 bases). Trimming left V 2 bases short and J 0 bases short, with 13 bases between. This CDR3 is 16 amino acids long. Germline-derived CDR1 and CDR2 are KGHSH and LQKENI. The CDR3 is CASSPFGGGANYGYTF. For the CDR3, the DNA is TGTGCCAGCTCACCATTTGGCGGGGGAGCTAACTATGGCTACACCTTC.

This clonotype was counted many times. V and J are TRBV12-3 or TRBV12-4 and TRBJ2-7, with 7 bases that match TRBD1. The CDR3 has 13 amino acids. The V gene end was trimmed by 6 bases and the J gene end by 4 bases; junction bases not matched to a gene: 6. CDR3 in DNA: TGTGCCAGCAGCCATGCACAGGGGTACGAGCAGTACTTC. Translation gives CASSHAQGYEQYF.

This clonotype was seen many times. The V gene is TRBV7-2, the J gene TRBJ1-6; 9 positions match TRBD1. CDR3 length: 14 amino acids. V was clipped by 6 bases and J by 9 bases; unmatched bases: 6. Germline-derived CDR1 and CDR2 are SGHTA and FQGNSA. CDR3 in DNA: TGTGCCAGCAGTCAACAGGGGGCGAGTTCACCCCTCCACTTT. The encoded protein is CASSQQGASSPLHF. Full variable domain (missing parts from reference TRBV7-2 and TRBJ1-6): GAGVSQSPSNKVTEKGKDVELRCDPISGHTALYWYRQSLGQGLEFLIYFQGNSAPDKSGLPSDRFSAERTGGSVSTLTIQRTQQEDSAVYLCASSQQGASSPLHFGNGTRLTVT.

This clonotype was counted many times. For the CDR3, the DNA is TGTGCCAGCAGTTACTCGAGCCAGGGGGGGGGGCCCCAGCATTTT. Translated: CASSYSSQGGGPQHF. The chain uses TRBV6-5 and TRBJ1-5; 7 nucleotides agree with TRBD1. The trim removed 0 bases at V and 9 bases at J, leaving 8 bases unmatched. CDR3 length: 15 amino acids. Germline V gives CDR1 MNHEY, CDR2 SVGAGI.

This clonotype was seen repeatedly, ten times or more. The chain recombines TRBV5-1 with TRBJ1-1, with unresolved D. The CDR3 contains 14 residues. The germline V gene encodes CDR1 SGHRS and CDR2 YFSETQ. Trimming pared 1 base from V and 0 bases from J, leaving 7 bases between. The CDR3 region is CASSLSSLNTEAFF. The DNA for the CDR3 is TGCGCCAGCAGCTTGAGTTCGTTGAACACTGAAGCTTTCTTT.

This clonotype has at least ten counts. The rearrangement uses TRBV6-1 and TRBJ2-4, with 7 bases aligning to TRBD2. The CDR3 extends over 12 amino acids. Germline values: CDR1 MNHNS, CDR2 SASEGT. V lost 6 bases, J lost 6 bases, and 2 bases stayed unmatched. The CDR3 DNA is TGTGCCAGCAGCACGGGGGGAAACATTCAGTACTTC. The encoded protein is CASSTGGNIQYF.

This clonotype was detected many times. The chain couples TRBV12-5 to TRBJ1-2; 10 nucleotides agree with TRBD1. There are 13 residues in the CDR3. Trimming cost V 4 bases and J 4 bases; bases outside gene matches: 0. Germline values: CDR1 LGHNT, CDR2 FRNRAP. CDR3 DNA: TGTGCTAGTGGTTGGGACAGGGGCTATGGCTACACCTTC. It translates to CASGWDRGYGYTF.

This clonotype was recorded many times. The chain joins TRBV7-2 to TRBJ1-1, with 9 bases identical to TRBD1. V dropped 5 bases and J dropped 4; count of bases not matched to a gene: 2. The germline V gene has CDR1 SGHTA and CDR2 FQGNSA. The CDR3 covers 13 residues. CDR3 coding DNA: TGTGCCAGCAGCAGGACAGGGGCCACTGAAGCTTTCTTT. Amino acid sequence: CASSRTGATEAFF.

The V call is TRBV5-6, the J call TRBJ2-3, with 10 bases matching TRBD2. Germline V CDR1 and CDR2: SGHDT, YYEEEE. This CDR3 comprises 15 residues. Trimming at V came to 4 bases and at J to 6 bases, leaving 8 bases not matched to a gene. The CDR3 DNA reads as TGTGCCAGCAGCCCGAGCGGGAGGGCCCGGGATACGCAGTATTTT. Protein sequence: CASSPSGRARDTQYF.

The chain carries TRBV28 and TRBJ2-1; weak D call: TRBD2 (6 bases). Per germline, CDR1 MDHEN and CDR2 SYDVKM. The CDR3 totals 16 residues. Trimming shortened V by 6 bases and J by 7 bases, and 22 bases separated the two germline ends. The CDR3 is CASRFSGTSFKNEQFF. For the CDR3, the DNA is TGTGCCAGCAGGTTCAGCGGTACTAGCTTTAAAAATGAGCAGTTCTTC.

This chain links TRBV7-8 with TRBJ1-5, with TRBD1 matching 7 bases. In germline, CDR1 is SGHVS, CDR2 FQNEAQ. The CDR3 sequence is 15 residues long. Unmatched junction bases numbered 13, after V lost 5 bases and J lost 9 bases. CDR3 region: CASSGGTAAPWPQHF. As DNA, the CDR3 is TGTGCCAGCAGCGGCGGGACAGCAGCGCCTTGGCCCCAGCATTTT.

In regard to this clonotype: Possible read error: a much larger clone is one base away. The chain recombines TRBV30 with TRBJ2-1; the D gene could be TRBD1 or TRBD2 (5 bases each). CDR1 and CDR2 (germline): GTSNPN, SVGIG (reference sequence). The CDR3 totals 14 residues. CDR3 nucleotide sequence: TGTGCCGGGGCTTTCCGCGGGTCGTACAATGAGCAGTCCTTC. Its translation is CAGAFRGSYNEQSF. Combining the CDR3 with reference TRBV30 and TRBJ2-1 gives the whole variable domain SQTIHQWPATLVQPVGSPLSLECTVEGTSNPNLYWYRQAAGRGLQLLFYSVGIGQISSEVPQNLSASRPQDRQFILSSKKLLLSDSGFYLCAGAFRGSYNEQSFGPGTRLTVL.

This clonotype has just a few counts. The chain uses TRBV6-5 and TRBJ2-1; 7 bases fit TRBD1. CDR1 MNHEY and CDR2 SVGAGI come from the germline V gene. The V segment lost 0 bases and the J segment 1 base; nucleotides outside the gene matches: 6. This CDR3 is built from 17 residues. CDR3 in amino acids: CASSYSSQGVSYNEQFF. In DNA form, the CDR3 reads TGTGCCAGCAGTTACTCGAGTCAGGGGGTTTCCTACAATGAGCAGTTCTTC.

Many counts were recorded for this clonotype. The chain combines TRBV12-3 or TRBV12-4 with TRBJ1-2, with TRBD1 as a possible D gene (5 bases). Trimming took off 2 bases at V and 7 bases at J, with 11 bases between the two ends. The CDR3 consists of 13 residues. CDR3 amino acids: CASSLLRDGGYTF. DNA for the CDR3: TGTGCCAGCAGTTTACTCAGGGATGGTGGCTACACCTTC.

The V call is TRBV28, the J call TRBJ1-4, with 7 bases lining up with TRBD1. The CDR3 spans 15 residues. Germline CDR1 reads MDHEN; CDR2 reads SYDVKM. Trimming at V came to 6 bases and at J to 3 bases, leaving 7 bases not matched to a gene. The CDR3 reads CASSSTGLANEKLFF. DNA of the CDR3: TGTGCCAGCAGCTCGACAGGGCTGGCTAATGAAAAACTGTTTTTT.